This entry concerns a single T cell receptor beta chain. As yet, its antigen is unknown. With V trimmed by 5 bases and J by 3 bases, 10 bases remained unmatched. Germline-derived CDR1 and CDR2 are MDHEN and SYDVKM. The CDR3 sequence is 17 residues long. The data were taken from a study of cytomegalovirus exposure and HLA in healthy donors. Broader study findings: The authors later found HLA-associated TCR beta chains more clonally expanded than equally common others. Owing to their indistinguishability, certain V segments, notably TRBV6-2 and TRBV6-3, were excluded. The study flagged about 160 TCR beta chains as cytomegalovirus-associated.

60 Vbeta and 13 Jbeta primers were used in PCR. The table came from immunoSEQ multiplex PCR; TCRdb's copy has only in-frame clones and leaves some out. The table lists 100,000 to 120,000 clones, around 88% of them singletons. The donors were healthy bone marrow donors. This rearrangement joins TRBV28 to TRBJ1-5; 10 bases are shared with TRBD1. This clonotype originated in a middle-aged man in good health and CMV-seronegative. Sequencing was done on a sample of PBMCs. DNA for the CDR3: TGTGCCAGCAGTGCGGCCCGACAGGGGGCCTTCAATCAGCCCCAGCATTTT. Protein sequence: CASSAARQGAFNQPQHF.